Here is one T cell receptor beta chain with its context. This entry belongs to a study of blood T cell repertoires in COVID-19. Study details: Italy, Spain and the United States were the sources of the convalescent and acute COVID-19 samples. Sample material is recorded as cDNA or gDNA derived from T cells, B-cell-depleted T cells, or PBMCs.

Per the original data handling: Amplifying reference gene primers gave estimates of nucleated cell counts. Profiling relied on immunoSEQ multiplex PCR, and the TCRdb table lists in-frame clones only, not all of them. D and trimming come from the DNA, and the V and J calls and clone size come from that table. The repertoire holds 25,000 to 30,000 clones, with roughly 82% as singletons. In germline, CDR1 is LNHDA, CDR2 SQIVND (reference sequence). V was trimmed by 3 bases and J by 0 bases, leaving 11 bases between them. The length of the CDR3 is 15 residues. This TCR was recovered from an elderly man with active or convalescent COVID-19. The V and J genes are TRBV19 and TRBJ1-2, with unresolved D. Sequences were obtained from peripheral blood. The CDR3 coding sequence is TGTGCCAGTAGTATTGAGGGAGAAGCTAACTATGGCTACACCTTC. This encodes CASSIEGEANYGYTF.